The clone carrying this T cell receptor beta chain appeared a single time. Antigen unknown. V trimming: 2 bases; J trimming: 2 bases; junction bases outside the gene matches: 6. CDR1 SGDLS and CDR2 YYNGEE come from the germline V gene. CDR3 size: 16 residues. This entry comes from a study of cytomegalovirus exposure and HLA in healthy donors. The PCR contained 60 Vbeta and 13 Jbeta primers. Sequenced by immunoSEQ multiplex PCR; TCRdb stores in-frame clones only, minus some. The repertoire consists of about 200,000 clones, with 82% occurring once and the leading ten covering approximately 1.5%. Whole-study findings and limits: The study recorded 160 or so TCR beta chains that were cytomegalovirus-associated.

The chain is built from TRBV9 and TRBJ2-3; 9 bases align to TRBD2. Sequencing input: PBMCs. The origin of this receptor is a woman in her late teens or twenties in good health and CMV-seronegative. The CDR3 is CASSVTASGVTDTQYF. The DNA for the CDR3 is TGTGCCAGCAGCGTTACGGCTAGCGGGGTCACAGATACGCAGTATTTT.